These 2 T cell receptor beta chains were sequenced from one sample in a study of control samples from healthy donors and cancer patients. TCRdb's table, derived via immunoSEQ multiplex PCR, lists solely in-frame clones and lacks some. The table includes approximately 110,000 clones, 83% detected once. Sequencing input: blood. The source is a woman in her fifties or sixties in good health.

The V and J genes are TRBV10-3 and TRBJ1-1; TRBD1 agrees at 8 bases. In germline, CDR1 is ENHRY, CDR2 SYGVKD. This CDR3 has 13 residues. The V and J ends lost 10 bases and 0 bases, in that order; junction bases with no gene match: 4. The CDR3 loop reads CATTTGVNTEAFF. The CDR3, as DNA: TGTGCCACCACGACAGGGGTGAACACTGAAGCTTTCTTT.

The chain uses TRBV4-3 and TRBJ1-1; D is unresolved. The CDR3 spans 15 residues. CDR1 is LGHNA and CDR2 is YSLEER in the germline V gene. V lost 3 bases and J lost 11, with 22 bases in between. CDR3 bases: TGCGCCAGCAGCCACTCCTCCTTGGGGTTCGGAGAGGCTTTCTTT. It yields the protein CASSHSSLGFGEAFF.